The 22 T cell receptor beta chains given below trace back to one sample, sequenced in a study of naive and memory T cell subsets. Both TRBC1 and TRBC2 were covered by a beta constant-region primer of two equimolar oligonucleotides. Four rounds of PCR amplified the ligated cDNA using nested alpha and beta constant-region primers plus SP2. MiXCR was run by TCRdb on the UMI-ligation and nested PCR reads, yielding one entry per CDR3 protein. The sample holds 20,000 to 25,000 distinct CDR3 sequences, 8.5% to 10% seen once. Sequenced input: central memory CD8+ T cells from blood. The receptors stem from a human donor in good health.

This clonotype has a count of ten or more. This chain joins TRBV7-3 and TRBJ1-2, with D perhaps TRBD1 (6 bases). Germline loops: CDR1 SGHTA, CDR2 FQGTGA. Trimming stripped 4 bases from V and 7 bases from J, with 19 bases between. This CDR3 is built from 15 residues. CDR3 nucleotide sequence: TGTGCCAGCAGCTCGCTGGGGGCCCCCCTTAGTGGCTACACCTTC. Its protein is CASSSLGAPLSGYTF.

This clonotype was detected many times. The J gene is TRBJ2-5, the V gene TRBV6-1, with D tentatively TRBD1 (6 bases). CDR3 length equals 14 residues. Between the trimmed V and J ends, which lost 6 bases and 1 base, there was a span of 12 bases. The V gene's germline CDR1 is MNHNS and CDR2 SASEGT. CDR3 residues: CASRERTAQETQYF. CDR3 bases: TGTGCCAGCAGGGAACGGACAGCCCAAGAGACCCAGTACTTC.

This clonotype was seen more than once but under ten times. The V call is TRBV29-1, the J call TRBJ1-1; 8 bases map to TRBD1. The CDR3 is 13 residues long. The germline V gene encodes CDR1 SQVTM and CDR2 ANQGSEA. The V and J ends lost 3 bases and 4 bases, in that order; junction bases with no gene match: 4. The CDR3 loop is CSVDQQGGTEAFF. CDR3 in DNA: TGCAGCGTTGATCAACAGGGGGGCACTGAAGCTTTCTTT.

This clonotype was observed a handful of times. V and J are TRBV5-4 and TRBJ2-1; a possible D gene is TRBD2 (6 bases). The ends were cut back, 0 bases at V and 0 bases at J, with 13 bases in the middle. Per the germline V gene, CDR1 is SGHNT and CDR2 is YYREEE (reference sequence). The CDR3 runs to 17 residues. CDR3 bases: TGTGCCAGCAGCTTGGAAGCGGGTCCAAGCTCCTACAATGAGCAGTTCTTC. This codes for CASSLEAGPSSYNEQFF.

This clonotype was seen ten or more times. The V gene is TRBV27, the J gene TRBJ2-3; 11 positions agree with TRBD2. The CDR3 has 15 amino acids. CDR1 is MNHEY, CDR2 SMNVEV, per germline (reference sequence). The V and J ends lost 7 bases and 5 bases, in that order; junction bases with no gene match: 8. The CDR3: CASTPETSGKDTQYF. The CDR3 DNA reads as TGTGCCAGCACTCCGGAGACTAGCGGGAAAGATACGCAGTATTTT.

The chain employs TRBV6-2 or TRBV6-3 and TRBJ2-7; 7 positions agree with TRBD2. The CDR3 is 14 residues long. The germline CDR1 and CDR2 sequences are MNHEY and SVGEGT. J was trimmed by 0 bases and V by 7 bases; bases with no gene match: 6. CDR3 amino acids: CASKIAGSSYEQYF. The CDR3 nucleotides read TGTGCCAGCAAGATAGCGGGTAGCTCCTACGAGCAGTACTTC.

The rearrangement links TRBV28 to TRBJ2-3; 7 positions match TRBD2. Germline CDR1 and CDR2: MDHEN and SYDVKM. V lost 3 bases, J lost 1 base, and 10 bases stayed unmatched. There are 17 residues in the CDR3. CDR3 amino acids: CASSFETSWAGTDTQYF. The CDR3 nucleotides read TGTGCCAGCAGTTTCGAGACTAGCTGGGCCGGCACAGATACGCAGTATTTT.

This clonotype showed up many times. J is TRBJ1-5 and V is TRBV28, with 7 bases that match TRBD1. The CDR3 extends over 16 amino acids. V shed 5 bases, J shed 7 bases, and the junction held 14 bases outside the gene matches. Germline values: CDR1 MDHEN, CDR2 SYDVKM. The CDR3 nucleotides are TGTGCCAGCAGTATCCCCCCGGATTCACAGGGGCAGCCCCAGCATTTT. Translating it yields CASSIPPDSQGQPQHF.

This clonotype was seen ten or more times. The rearrangement joins TRBV9 to TRBJ1-1, with TRBD1 matching over 12 bases. Per the germline V gene, CDR1 is SGDLS and CDR2 is YYNGEE. CDR3 length: 16 amino acids. With V trimmed by 7 bases and J by 6 bases, 13 bases remained unmatched. CDR3 coding DNA: TGTGCCAGCTCCCCCGGGGGACAGGGGGCTCGTGCTGAAGCTTTCTTT. This codes for CASSPGGQGARAEAFF.

This chain connects TRBV20-1 to TRBJ2-7, with unresolved D. Germline CDR1 is DFQATT and CDR2 is SNEGSKA (reference sequence). Trimming removed 6 bases at V and 2 bases at J, with 14 bases between. CDR3 size: 13 residues. In DNA form, the CDR3 reads TGCAGTGCCAGACCGGGTTCTACCTACGAGCAGTACTTC. Its translation is CSARPGSTYEQYF.

Here the CDR3 DNA reads TGTGCCAGCAGTTTCCTCCGGGTTAATTACAATGAGCAGTTCTTC. The encoded protein is CASSFLRVNYNEQFF. The chain combines TRBV12-3 or TRBV12-4 with TRBJ2-1, with D unclear. This CDR3 contains 15 residues. The V end lost 3 bases, the J end lost 4 bases, and 13 bases lay between the germline ends.

This clonotype showed up many times. The rearrangement joins TRBV28 to TRBJ1-1; a weak D match, TRBD1 (5 bases). The CDR3 runs to 13 residues. Germline V gives CDR1 MDHEN, CDR2 SYDVKM. Trimming took off 7 bases at V and 1 base at J, with 10 bases between the two ends. CDR3 amino acids: CASNGDRNTEAFF. CDR3 DNA: TGTGCCAGCAATGGGGACCGGAACACTGAAGCTTTCTTT.

This clonotype was counted at least ten times. The J gene is TRBJ2-5, the V gene TRBV24-1; 8 bases map to TRBD2. The germline CDR1 and CDR2 sequences are KGHDR and SFDVKD. Trimming took 4 bases from V and 4 from J; bases not matched to a gene: 4. The CDR3 sequence is 14 residues long. The CDR3 reads CATSDPGLGETQYF. The CDR3 nucleotides are TGTGCCACCAGTGACCCGGGACTAGGAGAGACCCAGTACTTC.

J is TRBJ2-1 and V is TRBV18; 10 bases match TRBD2. Germline V lookup: CDR1 KGHSH, CDR2 LQKENI. V gave up 8 bases and J gave up 5 bases; unmatched junction bases: 6. The CDR3 has 14 amino acids. The CDR3 reads CASREAGGHNEQFF. The CDR3 DNA reads TGTGCCAGCCGAGAAGCGGGAGGGCACAATGAGCAGTTCTTC.

This clonotype showed up many times. This chain joins TRBV3-1 and TRBJ2-1, with TRBD2 identical over 9 bases. Germline loops: CDR1 LGHDT, CDR2 YNNKEL (reference sequence). Trimming took 0 bases from V and 3 from J; bases not matched to a gene: 3. CDR3 length equals 16 residues. CDR3 DNA sequence: TGTGCCAGCAGCCAAGATTTAGCGGGAGTCTACAATGAGCAGTTCTTC. Amino acids: CASSQDLAGVYNEQFF.

This clonotype has a count of ten or more. This chain connects TRBV4-1 to TRBJ2-3, with D uncertain. The V gene's germline CDR1 is MGHRA and CDR2 YSYEKL. V lost 0 bases, J lost 5 bases, and 9 bases lay in between. The CDR3 length is 14 residues. Written as DNA, the CDR3 is TGCGCCAGCAGCCAAGAAAACCCGTTAGATACGCAGTATTTT. This codes for CASSQENPLDTQYF.

The chain recombines TRBV4-2 with TRBJ2-1, with no clear D. Between the trimmed V and J ends, which lost 0 bases and 1 base, there was a span of 10 bases. This CDR3 contains 16 residues. Looked up from germline, CDR1 is LGHNA and CDR2 is YNFKEQ. CDR3 amino acids: CASSQDGSSSYNEQFF. The CDR3 nucleotides read TGTGCCAGCAGCCAAGATGGCAGTTCGTCCTACAATGAGCAGTTCTTC.

The rearrangement uses TRBV14 and TRBJ2-1; possibly TRBD1 or TRBD2 for D (5 bases each). This CDR3 contains 15 residues. CDR1 SGHDN and CDR2 FVKESK come from the germline V gene. V gave up 3 bases and J gave up 5 bases, with 14 bases separating them. CDR3 DNA sequence: TGTGCCAGCAGCCACCGGGACCCAAGCGACAATGAGCAGTTCTTC. This codes for CASSHRDPSDNEQFF.

This clonotype has just a few counts. This chain connects TRBV3-1 to TRBJ2-3; tentatively, D is TRBD2 (6 bases). Per germline, CDR1 LGHDT and CDR2 YNNKEL (reference sequence). V was trimmed by 0 bases and J by 3 bases, leaving 19 bases between them. CDR3 length equals 18 residues. CDR3 in DNA: TGTGCCAGCAGCCAAGATCCAATAAACCTAGCGTCGACAGATACGCAGTATTTT. Protein sequence: CASSQDPINLASTDTQYF.

The chain recombines TRBV28 with TRBJ1-3; weak D call: TRBD1 (5 bases). Looked up from germline, CDR1 is MDHEN and CDR2 is SYDVKM. The V gene lost 4 bases and the J gene lost 2 bases, with 12 bases spanning the gap. The CDR3 is 15 amino acids. The CDR3 sequence: CASSSRDLTGNTIYF. Here the CDR3 DNA reads TGTGCCAGCAGTTCGAGGGACTTGACTGGAAACACCATATATTTT.

This clonotype was detected many times. The CDR3 loop reads CASSKTGGDPSEQFF. In DNA form, the CDR3 reads TGTGCCAGCTCGAAAACGGGAGGAGATCCCAGTGAGCAGTTCTTC. The chain combines TRBV6-1 with TRBJ2-1, with 7 bases matching TRBD2. The CDR3 consists of 15 residues. Germline CDR1 MNHNS, CDR2 SASEGT. The V gene end was trimmed by 8 bases and the J gene end by 9 bases; junction bases not matched to a gene: 16.

This clonotype appeared a few times. The chain joins TRBV4-1 to TRBJ1-1; no definite D call. The CDR3 length is 15 residues. V lost 1 base, J lost 0 bases, and 9 bases lay in between. CDR1 and CDR2 (germline): MGHRA, YSYEKL. This CDR3 reads CASSQVSPLNTEAFF. CDR3 sequence (DNA): TGCGCCAGCAGCCAAGTCTCACCACTGAACACTGAAGCTTTCTTT.